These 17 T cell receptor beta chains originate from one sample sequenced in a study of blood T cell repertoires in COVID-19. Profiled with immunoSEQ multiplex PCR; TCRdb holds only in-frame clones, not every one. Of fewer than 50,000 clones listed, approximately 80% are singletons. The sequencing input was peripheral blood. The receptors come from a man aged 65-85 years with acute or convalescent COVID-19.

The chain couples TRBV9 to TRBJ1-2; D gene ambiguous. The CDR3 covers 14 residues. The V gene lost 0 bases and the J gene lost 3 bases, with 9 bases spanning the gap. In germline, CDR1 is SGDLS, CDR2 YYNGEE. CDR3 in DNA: TGTGCCAGCAGCGTAGCTTCGTCCGACTATGGCTACACCTTC. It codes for CASSVASSDYGYTF.

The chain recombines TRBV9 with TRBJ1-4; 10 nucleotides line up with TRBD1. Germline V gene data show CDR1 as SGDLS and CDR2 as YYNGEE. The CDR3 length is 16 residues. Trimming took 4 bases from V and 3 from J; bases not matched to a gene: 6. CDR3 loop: CASSPGQGRSNEKLFF. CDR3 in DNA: TGTGCCAGCAGCCCGGGACAGGGGAGATCTAATGAAAAACTGTTTTTT.

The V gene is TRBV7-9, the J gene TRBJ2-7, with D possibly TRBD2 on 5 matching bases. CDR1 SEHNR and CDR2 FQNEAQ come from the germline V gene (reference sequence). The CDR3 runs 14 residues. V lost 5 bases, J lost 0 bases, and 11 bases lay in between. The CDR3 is CASSTEADSYEQYF. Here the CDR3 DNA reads TGTGCCAGCAGCACGGAGGCAGACTCCTACGAGCAGTACTTC.

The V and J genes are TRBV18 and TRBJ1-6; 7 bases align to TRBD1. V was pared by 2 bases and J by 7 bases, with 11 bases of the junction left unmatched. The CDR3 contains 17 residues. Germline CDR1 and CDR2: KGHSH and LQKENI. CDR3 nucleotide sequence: TGTGCCAGCTCACCATATTTTACAGGGGCTCAAAATTCACCCCTCCACTTT. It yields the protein CASSPYFTGAQNSPLHF. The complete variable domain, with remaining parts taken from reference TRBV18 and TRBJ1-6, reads NAGVMQNPRHLVRRRGQEARLRCSPMKGHSHVYWYRQLPEEGLKFMVYLQKENIIDESGMPKERFSAEFPKEGPSILRIQQVVRGDSAAYFCASSPYFTGAQNSPLHFGNGTRLTVT.

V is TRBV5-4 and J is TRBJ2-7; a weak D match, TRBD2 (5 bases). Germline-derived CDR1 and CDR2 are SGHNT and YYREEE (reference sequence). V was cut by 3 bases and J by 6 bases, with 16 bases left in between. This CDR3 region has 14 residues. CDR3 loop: CASSSRTQAGEQYF. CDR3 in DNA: TGTGCCAGCAGCTCAAGGACGCAGGCGGGCGAGCAGTACTTC.

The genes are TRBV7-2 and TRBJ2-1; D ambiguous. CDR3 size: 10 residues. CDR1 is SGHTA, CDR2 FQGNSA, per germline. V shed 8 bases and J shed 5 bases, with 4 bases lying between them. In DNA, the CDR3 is TGTGCCAGCGGCAACAATGAGCAGTTCTTC. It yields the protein CASGNNEQFF.

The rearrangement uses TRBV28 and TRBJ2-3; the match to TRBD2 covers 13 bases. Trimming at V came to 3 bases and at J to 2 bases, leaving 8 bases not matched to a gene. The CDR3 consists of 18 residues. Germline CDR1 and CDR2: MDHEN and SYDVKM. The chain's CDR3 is CASSFEGTSGDFTDTQYF. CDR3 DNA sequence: TGTGCCAGCAGTTTTGAAGGGACTAGCGGGGATTTCACAGATACGCAGTATTTT.

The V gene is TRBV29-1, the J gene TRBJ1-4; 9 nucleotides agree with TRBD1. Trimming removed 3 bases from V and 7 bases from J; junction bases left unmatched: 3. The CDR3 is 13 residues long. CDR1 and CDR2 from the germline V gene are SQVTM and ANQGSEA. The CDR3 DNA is TGCAGCGTTGAGGGACAGGGCCTTGAAAAACTGTTTTTT. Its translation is CSVEGQGLEKLFF.

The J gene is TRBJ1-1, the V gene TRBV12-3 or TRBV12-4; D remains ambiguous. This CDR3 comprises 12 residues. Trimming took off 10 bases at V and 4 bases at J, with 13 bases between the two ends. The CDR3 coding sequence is TGTGCCACTTCGTCCTCCGGCACTGAAGCTTTCTTT. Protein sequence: CATSSSGTEAFF.

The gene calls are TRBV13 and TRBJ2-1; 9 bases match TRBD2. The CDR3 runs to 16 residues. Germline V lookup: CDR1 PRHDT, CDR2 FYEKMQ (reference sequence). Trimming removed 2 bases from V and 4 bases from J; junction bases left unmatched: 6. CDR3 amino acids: CASSLSPSGAYNEQFF. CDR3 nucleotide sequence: TGTGCCAGCAGCTTATCCCCTAGCGGGGCGTACAATGAGCAGTTCTTC. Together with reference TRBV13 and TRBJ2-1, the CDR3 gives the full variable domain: AAGVIQSPRHLIKEKRETATLKCYPIPRHDTVYWYQQGPGQDPQFLISFYEKMQSDKGSIPDRFSAQQFSDYHSELNMSSLELGDSALYFCASSLSPSGAYNEQFFGPGTRLTVL.

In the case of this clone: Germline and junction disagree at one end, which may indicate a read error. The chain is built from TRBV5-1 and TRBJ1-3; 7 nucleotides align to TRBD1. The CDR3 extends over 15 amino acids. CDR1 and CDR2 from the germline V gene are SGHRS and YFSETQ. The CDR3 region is CASSPRQGSGNTTYF. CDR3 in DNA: TGCGCCAGCAGCCCCCGACAGGGCTCTGGAAACACCACATATTTT.

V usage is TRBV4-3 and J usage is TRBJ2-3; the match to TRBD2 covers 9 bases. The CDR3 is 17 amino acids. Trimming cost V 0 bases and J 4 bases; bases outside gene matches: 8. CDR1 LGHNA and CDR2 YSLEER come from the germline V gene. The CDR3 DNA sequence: TGCGCCAGCAGCCAAGATGTCTCGCGGGGGGGATCAGATACGCAGTATTTT. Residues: CASSQDVSRGGSDTQYF.

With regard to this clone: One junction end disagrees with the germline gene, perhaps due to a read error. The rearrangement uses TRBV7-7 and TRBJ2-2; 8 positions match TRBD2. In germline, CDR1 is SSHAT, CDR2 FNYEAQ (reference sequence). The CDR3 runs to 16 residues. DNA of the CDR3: TGTGCTAGCAGCCCCTCCGGGGGGGTTAGAACCGGGGAGCTGTTTTTT. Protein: CASSPSGGVRTGELFF.

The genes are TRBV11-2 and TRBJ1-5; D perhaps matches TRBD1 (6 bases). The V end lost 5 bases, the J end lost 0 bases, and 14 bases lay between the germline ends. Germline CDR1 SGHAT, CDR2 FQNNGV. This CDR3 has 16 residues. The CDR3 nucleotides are TGTGCCAGCAGCCTTTCCAGGGGCCATAGCAATCAGCCCCAGCATTTT. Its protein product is CASSLSRGHSNQPQHF.

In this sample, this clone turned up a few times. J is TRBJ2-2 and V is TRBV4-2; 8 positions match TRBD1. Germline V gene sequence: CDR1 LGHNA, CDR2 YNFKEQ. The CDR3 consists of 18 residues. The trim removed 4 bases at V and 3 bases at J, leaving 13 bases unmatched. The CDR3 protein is CASSLHPMDRADTGELFF. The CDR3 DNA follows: TGTGCCAGCAGCCTACACCCTATGGACAGGGCCGACACCGGGGAGCTGTTTTTT.

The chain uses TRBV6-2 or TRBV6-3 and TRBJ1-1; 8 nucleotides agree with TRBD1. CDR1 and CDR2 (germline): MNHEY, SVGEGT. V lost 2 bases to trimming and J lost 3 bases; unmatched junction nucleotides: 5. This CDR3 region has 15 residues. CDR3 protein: CASSYGQGRDTEAFF. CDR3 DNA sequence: TGTGCCAGCAGTTACGGACAGGGTAGGGACACTGAAGCTTTCTTT.

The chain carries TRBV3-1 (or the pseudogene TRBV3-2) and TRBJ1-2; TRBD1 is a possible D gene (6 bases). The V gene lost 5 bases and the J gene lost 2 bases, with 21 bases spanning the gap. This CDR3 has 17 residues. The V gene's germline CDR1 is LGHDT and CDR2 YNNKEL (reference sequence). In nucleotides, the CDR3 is TGTGCCAGCAGCATCTTCAGCTTGGGACATTGGAACTATGGCTACACCTTC. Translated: CASSIFSLGHWNYGYTF.